The 3 T cell receptor beta chains below come from one sample, sequenced in a study of blood T cell repertoires in COVID-19 (dated by TCRdb to about 2020). Receptor amplification or capture employed the immunoSEQ multiplex PCR assay. Held by TCRdb, this immuneACCESS table contains in-frame sequences only and omits some clones. Under half of the omission traces to an unresolved V gene where checked; the cause of the rest is unknown. This sample has approximately 100,000 clones in its table, and over 75% of those were observed once. The ten biggest clones cover under 25% of the sample. The specimen sequenced was peripheral blood. These receptors were taken from a man aged 65-85 years with active or convalescent COVID-19.

The chain recombines TRBV7-3 with TRBJ2-3, with D maybe TRBD2 (5 bases). Germline V gene data show CDR1 as SGHTA and CDR2 as FQGTGA. The V and J ends lost 3 bases and 2 bases respectively, with 9 bases between them. The CDR3 totals 14 residues. The CDR3 region has the DNA TGTGCCAGCAGCTTTGGACTTTCCACAGATACGCAGTATTTT. Amino acid sequence: CASSFGLSTDTQYF. Variable domain in full (rest from reference TRBV7-3 and TRBJ2-3): GAGVSQTPSNKVTEKGKYVELRCDPISGHTALYWYRQSLGQGPEFLIYFQGTGAADDSGLPNDRFFAVRPEGSVSTLKIQRTERGDSAVYLCASSFGLSTDTQYFGPGTRLTVL.

J is TRBJ2-5 and V is TRBV27, with TRBD2 matching 7 bases. This CDR3 comprises 15 residues. CDR1 and CDR2 from the germline V gene are MNHEY and SMNVEV (reference sequence). Trimming removed 2 bases from V and 5 bases from J; junction bases left unmatched: 8. CDR3 in amino acids: CASSLGRGTPETQYF. The CDR3 bases are TGTGCCAGCAGTTTAGGGCGGGGGACCCCGGAGACCCAGTACTTC.

This chain links TRBV11-2 with TRBJ1-6; 7 positions agree with TRBD1. The CDR3 runs to 15 residues. Per the germline V gene, CDR1 is SGHAT and CDR2 is FQNNGV. The V gene end was trimmed by 1 base and the J gene end by 9 bases; junction bases not matched to a gene: 6. CDR3 sequence (DNA): TGTGCCAGCAGCTTAGTCGGCCAGGGGGGTTCACCCCTCCACTTT. Translation gives CASSLVGQGGSPLHF.